This T cell receptor (beta chain) emerged from a study of T cell changes during pregnancy in multiple sclerosis (dated by TCRdb to the late 2010s). About the full investigation: The study examined how the T cell repertoire changed over the course of pregnancy in women with multiple sclerosis.

This clone has only one observation. There is no known antigen for this receptor. The sample holds no much larger clone one base away, and base qualities are not on file. The library was obtained by the immunoSEQ multiplex PCR assay. Drawn from immuneACCESS, this table holds only the in-frame rearrangements with V and J called that TCRdb kept. Clones are partly lost; checked studies trace under half to an unresolved V gene and leave the rest unexplained. Counted in this sample were about 42,000 clones; more than 85% of them appeared once. The ten top clones hold about 0.5% of the sample. The germline ends are 10 bases apart after V is trimmed by 0 bases and J by 5 bases. The CDR3, cysteine through phenylalanine, is 14 amino acids long. Of the read, only the CDR3 DNA is kept; its 42 bases are in frame from base 1. CDR1 and CDR2, per the germline V gene, are KGHSH and LQKENI.

This sample comprised CD4+ T cells from peripheral blood mononuclear cells, obtained in the second trimester of pregnancy. Here the chain combines TRBV18 and TRBJ2-5, with TRBD2 tentatively as D gene (6 bases match). The sequence was obtained from a female donor in good health, enrolled as a control in a pregnancy study. CDR3 sequence: CASSPPGGRETQYF. The DNA sequence follows: TGTGCCAGCTCACCACCGGGGGGTCGGGAGACCCAGTACTTC. The CDR3 plus the reference TRBV18 and TRBJ2-5 genes for the other parts give the full variable domain: NAGVMQNPRHLVRRRGQEARLRCSPMKGHSHVYWYRQLPEEGLKFMVYLQKENIIDESGMPKERFSAEFPKEGPSILRIQQVVRGDSAAYFCASSPPGGRETQYFGPGTRLLVL.